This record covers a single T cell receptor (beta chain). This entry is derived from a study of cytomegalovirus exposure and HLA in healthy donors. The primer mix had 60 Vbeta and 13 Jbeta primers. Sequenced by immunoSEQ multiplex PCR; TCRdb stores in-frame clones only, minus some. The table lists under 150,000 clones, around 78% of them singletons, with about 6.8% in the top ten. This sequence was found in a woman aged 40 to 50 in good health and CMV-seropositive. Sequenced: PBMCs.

CDR3 bases: TGTGCCAGCAGCCGGGACAGGGGGGAGACCCAGTACTTC. It specifies CASSRDRGETQYF. V gene TRBV5-8 combines with J gene TRBJ2-5, with TRBD1 matching over 11 bases. The germline CDR1 and CDR2 sequences are SGHTS and YDEGEE. The CDR3 length is 13 residues. V gave up 4 bases and J gave up 5 bases; unmatched junction bases: 1.